This T cell receptor beta chain is from a study of blood T cell repertoires in COVID-19. On the study more broadly: Material from acute and convalescent COVID-19 was sourced from the United States, Italy and Spain. The analysed material was cDNA or gDNA that came from T cells, B-cell-depleted T cells, or PBMCs.

Original analysis: Nucleated cell counts were estimated from reference gene primer amplification. Some clones are missing from TCRdb's copy, which holds only in-frame ones; the method was immunoSEQ multiplex PCR. That table supplies the V and J calls and clone size; D and trimming were determined from the DNA. The table lists 120,000 or so clones, 75% to 90% of them singletons, with 1.5% to 2% in the top ten. This clone appeared a few times. This CDR3 region has 13 residues. Between the trimmed V and J ends, which lost 4 bases and 9 bases, there was a span of 11 bases. Germline CDR1 SGHDT, CDR2 YYEEEE.

The material sequenced was peripheral blood. The receptor comes from a man in his 70s with acute or convalescent COVID-19. The V call is TRBV5-6, the J call TRBJ1-6; no firm D call. CDR3: CASSAGMPSPLHF. The CDR3 DNA sequence: TGTGCCAGCAGCGCCGGGATGCCTTCACCCCTCCACTTT.